A single sample is the source of the 31 T cell receptor beta chains below, sequenced in a study of T cells after yellow fever vaccination. TCRdb ran MiXCR on the 5' RACE reads and lists one entry per CDR3 protein. Found here are 320,000 or so distinct CDR3 sequences, 7% to 9% of them singletons; the top ten hold approximately 15%. The sample here was PBMCs, taken around 45 days after the first yellow fever vaccination. These receptors all come from a man between 18 and 35 years old who received the YFV17D yellow fever vaccine.

This clonotype occurred a few times. The chain is built from TRBV25-1 and TRBJ2-3, with D unresolved. Trimming left V 11 bases short and J 6 bases short, with 12 bases between. This CDR3 is built from 11 residues. CDR1 and CDR2 from the germline V gene are MGHDK and SYGVNS. The CDR3 sequence: CASSGYDTQYF. In nucleotides, the CDR3 is TGTGCCTCCAGTGGCTACGATACGCAGTATTTT. Using reference TRBV25-1 and TRBJ2-3 for the parts outside the CDR3, the full variable domain is EADIYQTPRYLVIGTGKKITLECSQTMGHDKMYWYQQDPGMELHLIHYSYGVNSTEKGDLSSESTVSRIRTEHFPLTLESARPSHTSQYLCASSGYDTQYFGPGTRLTVL.

This clonotype turned up a few times. The chain links TRBV5-8 to TRBJ2-1, with TRBD2 identical over 13 bases. V gave up 7 bases and J gave up 6 bases; unmatched junction bases: 4. CDR1 is SGHTS, CDR2 YDEGEE, per germline. The CDR3 covers 14 residues. CDR3 loop: CASRTSGGANEQFF. CDR3 nucleotides: TGTGCCAGCCGAACTAGCGGGGGGGCCAATGAGCAGTTCTTC.

The rearrangement links TRBV11-3 to TRBJ2-1, with D possibly being TRBD1 (5 bases). The CDR3 extends over 15 amino acids. Trimming stripped 1 base from V and 5 bases from J, with 12 bases between. Germline CDR1 SGHNT, CDR2 YENEEA. DNA of the CDR3: TGTGCCAGCAGCTTAGGAGTCGGCAGGGACAATGAGCAGTTCTTC. It translates to CASSLGVGRDNEQFF.

This clonotype appeared a few times. The V call is TRBV4-3, the J call TRBJ1-6, with D tentatively TRBD1 (5 bases). CDR1 and CDR2 from the germline V gene are LGHNA and YSLEER. V gave up 0 bases and J gave up 10 bases, with 10 bases separating them. The CDR3 extends over 14 amino acids. CDR3: CASSQDQGWSPLHF. DNA for the CDR3: TGCGCCAGCAGCCAAGATCAGGGATGGTCACCCCTCCACTTT.

V usage is TRBV7-2 and J usage is TRBJ2-3; D is perhaps TRBD2 (5 bases). The ends were cut back, 2 bases at V and 4 bases at J, with 10 bases in the middle. The CDR3 runs 14 residues. In germline, CDR1 is SGHTA, CDR2 FQGNSA. The CDR3 loop reads CASSLSLASDTQYF. CDR3 sequence (DNA): TGTGCCAGCAGCTTATCGCTAGCATCAGATACGCAGTATTTT.

The CDR3, as DNA: TGTGCCAGCAGTGAATTATCGGGGCAACAGCCCCAGCATTTT. Protein sequence: CASSELSGQQPQHF. V usage is TRBV2 and J usage is TRBJ1-5; D might be TRBD1 (5 bases). Germline V gives CDR1 SNHLY, CDR2 FYNNEI. This CDR3 has 14 residues. V dropped 2 bases and J dropped 7 bases, with 12 bases sitting between them.

The V gene is TRBV5-1, the J gene TRBJ1-2, with a possible D match to TRBD1 (5 bases). This CDR3 has 14 amino acids. Trimming pared 3 bases from V and 4 bases from J, leaving 13 bases between. CDR1 and CDR2 from the germline V gene are SGHRS and YFSETQ. The CDR3 DNA sequence: TGCGCCAGCAGCTCCGGGGCGGGGATCTATGGCTACACCTTC. Amino acids: CASSSGAGIYGYTF.

This clonotype came up many times. The chain joins TRBV29-1 to TRBJ2-7; D assignment may be TRBD1 or TRBD2 (6 bases each). This CDR3 has 17 residues. Per germline, CDR1 SQVTM and CDR2 ANQGSEA. V was cut by 2 bases and J by 2 bases, with 22 bases left in between. The DNA for the CDR3 is TGCAGCGTTGAAAGGGGGGAACAGGGTAATAGGACCTACGAGCAGTACGTC. Its translation: CSVERGEQGNRTYEQYV.

The chain combines TRBV27 with TRBJ1-1; D unclear. Germline V CDR1 and CDR2: MNHEY, SMNVEV (reference sequence). This CDR3 region has 14 residues. V lost 6 bases and J 4 bases, leaving 15 bases between the germline ends. The DNA of the CDR3 is TGTGCCAGCAGCCCCCTCATGCTGGGCACTGAAGCTTTCTTT. Protein sequence: CASSPLMLGTEAFF.

The gene calls are TRBV10-3 and TRBJ2-7; TRBD1 or TRBD2 may be the D gene (5 bases each). Germline CDR1 is ENHRY and CDR2 is SYGVKD. CDR3 length: 12 residues. Trimming stripped 4 bases from V and 5 bases from J, with 9 bases between. Here the CDR3 DNA reads TGTGCCATCAGTGGGGGGATGGACGAGCAGTACTTC. Translation: CAISGGMDEQYF.

The rearrangement joins TRBV12-3 or TRBV12-4 to TRBJ1-1; possibly TRBD1 for D (5 bases). V lost 8 bases, J lost 6 bases, and 10 bases lay in between. The CDR3 is 11 amino acids. CDR3: CASWGRSEAFF. DNA of the CDR3: TGTGCCAGCTGGGGGAGATCTGAAGCTTTCTTT.

Only a few counts were recorded for this clonotype. Here the CDR3 reads CSVGHTNTGELFF. CDR3 in DNA: TGCAGCGTGGGGCATACGAACACCGGGGAGCTGTTTTTT. V and J are TRBV29-1 and TRBJ2-2; tentatively, D is TRBD1 (5 bases). Germline V lookup: CDR1 SQVTM, CDR2 ANQGSEA. The CDR3 length is 13 residues. V lost 6 bases and J 0 bases, leaving 8 bases between the germline ends.

The gene calls are TRBV6-2 or TRBV6-3 and TRBJ2-3, with D possibly called TRBD1 or TRBD2 (6 bases each). The CDR3 length is 14 residues. V was pared by 2 bases and J by 3 bases, with 9 bases between. Germline loops: CDR1 MNHEY, CDR2 SVGEGT. DNA of the CDR3: TGTGCCAGCAGTTACGGGGGGCCGACAGATACGCAGTATTTT. This gives the protein CASSYGGPTDTQYF.

This clonotype was seen only a few times. The chain couples TRBV18 to TRBJ2-3; possible D gene TRBD2, 6 bases. V lost 5 bases and J 4 bases, leaving 19 bases between the germline ends. From germline, CDR1 is KGHSH and CDR2 LQKENI. The CDR3 spans 16 residues. DNA for the CDR3: TGTGCCAGCTCAAGACCCGGGGGATCGGGGGCAGATACGCAGTATTTT. Its translation: CASSRPGGSGADTQYF.

The chain links TRBV2 to TRBJ1-6; possible D gene TRBD1, 5 bases. Trimming removed 2 bases at V and 6 bases at J, with 17 bases between. The germline CDR1 and CDR2 sequences are SNHLY and FYNNEI. There are 17 residues in the CDR3. CDR3 sequence (DNA): TGTGCCAGCAGTGAACCGGGACTTTCCGCGACTAATTCACCCCTCCACTTT. Protein product: CASSEPGLSATNSPLHF.

This clonotype was seen a few times. This chain links TRBV20-1 with TRBJ1-5; 7 nucleotides match TRBD1. The CDR3 totals 13 residues. V was pared by 6 bases and J by 6 bases, with 8 bases of the junction left unmatched. CDR1 DFQATT and CDR2 SNEGSKA come from the germline V gene (reference sequence). The CDR3 nucleotides are TGCAGTGCGGGAGACAGGGTTCTTCAGCCCCAGCATTTT. It is translated as CSAGDRVLQPQHF.

This clonotype turned up a few times. The gene calls are TRBV7-2 and TRBJ2-5; D is undetermined. V lost 1 base and J 5 bases, leaving 11 bases between the germline ends. The CDR3 covers 14 residues. The germline V gene has CDR1 SGHTA and CDR2 FQGNSA. This CDR3 is CASSLGPPGETQYF. The CDR3 nucleotides are TGTGCCAGCAGCTTAGGCCCCCCTGGTGAGACCCAGTACTTC.

The sample holds a few counts of this clonotype. The J gene is TRBJ2-3, the V gene TRBV7-9, with D hard to call. The CDR3 is made up of 14 amino acids. CDR1 is SEHNR and CDR2 is FQNEAQ in the germline V gene (reference sequence). Trimming left V 5 bases short and J 4 bases short, with 13 bases between. CDR3 sequence reads: CASSPLLSADTQYF. Here the CDR3 DNA reads TGTGCCAGCAGCCCGCTGCTGTCGGCAGATACGCAGTATTTT.

To note about this clonotype: A junction end diverges from the germline sequence, so it may reflect a read error. V gene TRBV7-2 combines with J gene TRBJ1-1; 7 nucleotides line up with TRBD1. The CDR3 totals 13 residues. Looked up from germline, CDR1 is SGHTA and CDR2 is FQGNSA. The CDR3 sequence: CASSSQGRAITIF. The CDR3 DNA follows: TGTGCCAGCAGTTCACAGGGGCGTGCGATTACGATCTTT.

This clonotype was seen a few times. The chain joins TRBV7-8 to TRBJ1-4, with D possibly matching TRBD1 (5 bases). Per germline, CDR1 SGHVS and CDR2 FQNEAQ. V was trimmed by 3 bases and J by 8 bases, leaving 10 bases between them. The CDR3 is 13 amino acids. CDR3 loop: CASSLGTEEKLFF. CDR3 in DNA: TGTGCCAGCAGCTTGGGGACCGAAGAAAAACTGTTTTTT.

CDR3 nucleotide sequence: TGTGCCAGCAGCTTAGGCGGGGCCGGGACCCAGTACTTC. This codes for CASSLGGAGTQYF. V is TRBV11-2 and J is TRBJ2-5, with D tentatively TRBD2 (6 bases). Germline V gives CDR1 SGHAT, CDR2 FQNNGV. V lost 1 base and J lost 7, with 10 bases in between. This CDR3 is 13 amino acids long. The variable domain in full, with the rest retrieved from reference TRBV11-2 and TRBJ2-5, is EAGVAQSPRYKIIEKRQSVAFWCNPISGHATLYWYQQILGQGPKLLIQFQNNGVVDDSQLPKDRFSAERLKGVDSTLKIQPAKLEDSAVYLCASSLGGAGTQYFGPGTRLLVL.

This rearrangement joins TRBV6-5 to TRBJ2-3, with D possibly being TRBD2 (6 bases). The V and J ends lost 2 bases and 0 bases respectively, with 15 bases between them. The CDR3 totals 17 residues. Germline V gene lookup returns CDR1 MNHEY and CDR2 SVGAGI. CDR3 amino acids: CASSYTVTRPSTDTQYF. The CDR3 coding sequence is TGTGCCAGCAGTTACACGGTGACTAGACCGAGCACAGATACGCAGTATTTT.

The chain uses TRBV5-1 and TRBJ1-4; weak D call: TRBD1 (5 bases). The CDR3 runs 14 residues. Germline CDR1 reads SGHRS; CDR2 reads YFSETQ. The V gene lost 4 bases and the J gene lost 8 bases, with 15 bases spanning the gap. The CDR3 DNA reads as TGCGCCAGCAGCATTGGGGGGGTAGGCGAAAAACTGTTTTTT. It encodes CASSIGGVGEKLFF.

This clonotype was seen repeatedly, ten times or more. At one of its ends the junction is not consistent with the germline gene, which may arise from a read error. The chain carries TRBV7-7 and TRBJ2-3, with TRBD2 matching over 11 bases. There are 14 residues in the CDR3. Germline V lookup: CDR1 SSHAT, CDR2 FNYEAQ (reference sequence). For the CDR3, the DNA is TGTGCTAGCAGCTTACTAGCGGGGGCAGATACGCAGTATTTT. Encoded protein: CASSLLAGADTQYF.

The genes are TRBV6-5 and TRBJ2-2; D may be TRBD2 (7 bases). Trimming took off 3 bases at V and 7 bases at J, with 24 bases between the two ends. From germline, CDR1 is MNHEY and CDR2 SVGAGI. The CDR3 spans 18 residues. The CDR3 here is CASSYSQRGGGLGGELFF. Here the CDR3 DNA reads TGTGCCAGCAGTTATTCCCAGAGGGGGGGGGGCCTCGGCGGGGAGCTGTTTTTT.

The chain links TRBV4-1 to TRBJ2-3; 10 bases line up with TRBD2. The CDR3 is 15 amino acids. The germline gives CDR1 MGHRA, CDR2 YSYEKL. J lost 2 bases, V lost 4 bases, and 3 bases had no gene match. CDR3 DNA sequence: TGCGCCAGCAGCCGCGGACTAGCGGTCACAGATACGCAGTATTTT. Translated: CASSRGLAVTDTQYF.

A few counts support this clonotype. This chain joins TRBV14 and TRBJ2-7; TRBD1 matches at 8 bases. Trimming at V came to 5 bases and at J to 3 bases, leaving 9 bases not matched to a gene. Germline assignment: CDR1 SGHDN and CDR2 FVKESK. CDR3 length equals 15 residues. CDR3 amino acids: CASSGTGTGHYEQYV. The CDR3 DNA reads as TGTGCCAGCAGCGGAACCGGGACAGGACACTACGAGCAGTACGTC.

This clonotype has more than one count but fewer than ten. The chain recombines TRBV20-1 with TRBJ1-6, with D unresolved. Trimming removed 2 bases at V and 6 bases at J, with 5 bases between. CDR1 and CDR2 (germline): DFQATT, SNEGSKA (reference sequence). The CDR3 loop spans 12 amino acids. DNA of the CDR3: TGCAGTGCTAGAAAGCCTAATTCACCCCTCCACTTT. Translated: CSARKPNSPLHF.

This clonotype has more than one count but fewer than ten. V gene TRBV6-2 or TRBV6-3 combines with J gene TRBJ2-7; a possible D gene is TRBD2 (5 bases). CDR1 is MNHEY and CDR2 is SVGEGT in the germline V gene. The V end was cut by 7 bases, the J end by 3 bases, with 16 bases between. CDR3 size: 14 residues. CDR3 sequence (DNA): TGTGCCAGCACTAATGCGAAGGGAGTCTACGAGCAGTACTTC. Protein product: CASTNAKGVYEQYF.

The chain has TRBV5-1 and TRBJ2-5; 10 nucleotides match TRBD2. The germline CDR1 and CDR2 sequences are SGHRS and YFSETQ. With 1 base clipped from V and 2 bases from J, the junction kept 5 bases outside the gene matches. CDR3 size: 16 residues. This chain's CDR3 is CASSLFLAGEQETQYF. The CDR3, as DNA: TGCGCCAGCAGCTTGTTCCTAGCGGGGGAACAAGAGACCCAGTACTTC.

This clonotype was recorded a few times. This chain uses TRBV20-1 with TRBJ2-1, with unresolved D. From germline, CDR1 is DFQATT and CDR2 SNEGSKA (reference sequence). This CDR3 has 13 residues. Between the trimmed V and J ends, which lost 6 bases and 0 bases, there was a span of 9 bases. CDR3 in DNA: TGCAGTGCCGCCTTGGACTCCTACAATGAGCAGTTCTTC. This codes for CSAALDSYNEQFF.